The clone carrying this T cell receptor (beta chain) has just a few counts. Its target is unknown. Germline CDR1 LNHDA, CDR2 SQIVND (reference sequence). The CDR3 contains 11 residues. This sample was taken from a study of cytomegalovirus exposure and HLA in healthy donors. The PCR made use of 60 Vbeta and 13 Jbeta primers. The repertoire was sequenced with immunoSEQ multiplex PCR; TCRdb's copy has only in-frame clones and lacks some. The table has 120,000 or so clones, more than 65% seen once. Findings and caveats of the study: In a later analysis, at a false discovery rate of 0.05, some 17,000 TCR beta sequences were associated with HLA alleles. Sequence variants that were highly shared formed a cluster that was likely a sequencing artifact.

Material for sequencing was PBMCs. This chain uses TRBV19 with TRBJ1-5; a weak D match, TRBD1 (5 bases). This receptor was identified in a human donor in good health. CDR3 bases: TGTGCTGGGGGGGAAGATCAGCCCCAGCATTTT. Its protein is CAGGEDQPQHF.